The table lists the clone carrying this T cell receptor (beta chain) with a count of one. The antigen is unknown. This sample is drawn from a study of cytomegalovirus exposure and HLA in healthy donors. Study results and caveats: Sequencing likely caused a cluster of highly shared sequence variants. Whilst most TCR sequences proved rare, a subset of public TCRs occurred across many donors.

Primers included in the PCR were 60 Vbeta and 13 Jbeta primers. Original analysis: In a later analysis, 75 million to 85 million unique TCR beta chains included roughly 11 million shared by two or more donors. Assay: immunoSEQ multiplex PCR; the TCRdb copy retains only in-frame clones and omits some. The V and J calls and clone size were taken over from that table, and D and trimming were inferred from the DNA. The table includes about 110,000 clones, 60% to 75% detected once. The clonotype comes from a male donor in good health and CMV-seropositive. The source material was PBMCs.

The CDR3 protein is CASSIEEGSYYEQYF. CDR3 nucleotide sequence: TGTGCCAGTAGTATAGAGGAGGGATCTTACTACGAGCAGTACTTC. The rearrangement joins TRBV19 to TRBJ2-7, with a tentative D call TRBD2 (6 bases). The germline CDR1 and CDR2 sequences are LNHDA and SQIVND (reference sequence). The CDR3 has 15 residues. The V end lost 0 bases, the J end lost 3 bases, and 12 bases lay between the germline ends. Full variable domain (rest looked up from reference TRBV19 and TRBJ2-7): DGGITQSPKYLFRKEGQNVTLSCEQNLNHDAMYWYRQDPGQGLRLIYYSQIVNDFQKGDIAEGYSVSREKKESFPLTVTSAQKNPTAFYLCASSIEEGSYYEQYFGPGTRLTVT.